A single sample gave rise to the 28 T cell receptor beta chains below, sequenced in a study of T cells in Graves' hyperthyroidism and ophthalmopathy (dated 2019 in TCRdb). Library preparation was by multiplex PCR. Reads for this sample came from an Illumina HiSeq 2000. The TCR beta CDR3 regions were amplified from the RNA transcripts. The first round of RT-PCR for the TCR CDR3 was performed with the HTBI primer set and the Qiagen OneStep RT-PCR kit. Through fastp at Q25 and MiXCR, TCRdb rebuilt clones from the public reads, retaining in-frame beta chains. A single entry per CDR3 protein holds the most common genes and DNA from its merged rows. The sample has a few hundred thousand distinct CDR3 sequences on record, 14% to 15% of them singletons. About 31% of the sample is in the top ten clones. The sample consisted of blood. These receptors came from a woman aged 25 to 45 with Graves' hyperthyroidism.

The chain has TRBV5-4 and TRBJ2-1; perhaps TRBD2 as D (5 bases). CDR1 is SGHNT, CDR2 YYREEE, per germline (reference sequence). CDR3 length equals 14 residues. Trimming stripped 7 bases from V and 7 bases from J, with 18 bases between. Here the CDR3 DNA reads TGTGCCAGCTTGGAGGCCCCGGACGTGAATGAGCAGTTCTTC. Translated: CASLEAPDVNEQFF. The whole variable domain, filled in from reference TRBV5-4 and TRBJ2-1, reads ETGVTQSPTHLIKTRGQQVTLRCSSQSGHNTVSWYQQALGQGPQFIFQYYREEENGRGNFPPRFSGLQFPNYSSELNVNALELDDSALYLCASLEAPDVNEQFFGPGTRLTVL.

This clonotype was picked up many times. The rearrangement uses TRBV3-1 and TRBJ2-7; D perhaps matches TRBD2 (6 bases). CDR1 LGHDT and CDR2 YNNKEL come from the germline V gene (reference sequence). Trimming took off 0 bases at V and 4 bases at J, with 13 bases between the two ends. This CDR3 spans 15 amino acids. CDR3 DNA: TGTGCCAGCAGCCAAGACCGGACTGGAGGGTACGAGCAGTACTTC. It yields the protein CASSQDRTGGYEQYF.

The table lists this clonotype with a few counts. The gene calls are TRBV24-1 and TRBJ2-1, with D uncertain. This CDR3 region has 16 residues. Trimming removed 3 bases from V and 1 base from J, with 12 bases in between. Germline-derived CDR1 and CDR2 are KGHDR and SFDVKD. The CDR3 bases are TGTGCCACCAGTGATACCTCAACGAGTTCCTACAATGAGCAGTTCTTC. Amino acid sequence: CATSDTSTSSYNEQFF.

This chain connects TRBV24-1 to TRBJ2-2; tentative D call: TRBD2 (6 bases). V was pared by 4 bases and J by 7 bases, with 12 bases between. Germline CDR1 KGHDR, CDR2 SFDVKD. The length of the CDR3 is 14 residues. The CDR3 DNA follows: TGTGCCACCAGTGAATATGGGACTCACGGGGAGCTGTTTTTT. Protein: CATSEYGTHGELFF.

The V gene is TRBV11-3, the J gene TRBJ2-1, with D perhaps matching TRBD1 (6 bases). CDR1 SGHNT and CDR2 YENEEA come from the germline V gene. Trimming took 0 bases from V and 0 from J, leaving 9 bases between them. The CDR3 has 16 amino acids. The CDR3 nucleotides are TGTGCCAGCAGCTTAGATGAGGGACACTCCTACAATGAGCAGTTCTTC. It yields the protein CASSLDEGHSYNEQFF.

This clonotype was counted only a few times. The chain links TRBV27 to TRBJ1-5; D is possibly TRBD1 (5 bases). Germline loops: CDR1 MNHEY, CDR2 SMNVEV (reference sequence). V lost 10 bases and J lost 3, with 10 bases in between. This CDR3 is 12 amino acids long. The CDR3 coding sequence is TGTGCCACGGGCAGGGACAATCAGCCCCAGCATTTT. Translated: CATGRDNQPQHF.

Here the CDR3 reads CASSRSWTGDYEQYF. In DNA form, the CDR3 reads TGTGCCAGCAGCCGCAGTTGGACAGGGGACTACGAGCAGTACTTC. The chain has TRBV7-2 and TRBJ2-7; 9 nucleotides align to TRBD1. The CDR3 length is 15 residues. Per germline, CDR1 SGHTA and CDR2 FQGNSA. V gave up 5 bases and J gave up 3 bases; unmatched junction bases: 8. Using reference TRBV7-2 and TRBJ2-7 for the parts outside the CDR3, the full variable domain is GAGVSQSPSNKVTEKGKDVELRCDPISGHTALYWYRQSLGQGLEFLIYFQGNSAPDKSGLPSDRFSAERTGGSVSTLTIQRTQQEDSAVYLCASSRSWTGDYEQYFGPGTRLTVT.

This clonotype was seen ten or more times. V gene TRBV2 combines with J gene TRBJ2-5, with unresolved D. Germline CDR1 reads SNHLY; CDR2 reads FYNNEI. The CDR3 covers 13 residues. V dropped 2 bases and J dropped 2 bases, with 6 bases sitting between them. CDR3 loop: CASSETLQETQYF. In DNA, the CDR3 is TGTGCCAGCAGTGAAACGCTACAAGAGACCCAGTACTTC.

Only a few counts were recorded for this clonotype. The V and J genes are TRBV27 and TRBJ2-7; the match to TRBD1 covers 8 bases. The junction had 7 bases not matched to a gene; V was cut back by 2 bases and J by 1 base. The CDR3 is 16 residues long. Looked up from germline, CDR1 is MNHEY and CDR2 is SMNVEV (reference sequence). CDR3 loop: CASSLHGTGVSYEQYF. Here the CDR3 DNA reads TGTGCCAGCAGTTTACATGGGACAGGCGTTTCCTACGAGCAGTACTTC.

This chain connects TRBV20-1 to TRBJ1-1, with a weak D call TRBD1 (5 bases). The CDR3 extends over 13 amino acids. Trimming cost V 8 bases and J 4 bases, with 17 bases left between them. Germline V gene data show CDR1 as DFQATT and CDR2 as SNEGSKA (reference sequence). CDR3 protein: CSPKGRVRTEAFF. In DNA, the CDR3 is TGCAGTCCAAAAGGCAGGGTACGCACTGAAGCTTTCTTT.

This clonotype was recorded a few times. The chain recombines TRBV4-2 with TRBJ2-4, with 10 bases lining up with TRBD2. Germline CDR1 and CDR2: LGHNA and YNFKEQ. V lost 1 base and J lost 6; bases outside the gene matches: 9. The CDR3 spans 17 residues. CDR3 in amino acids: CASSQVGLAGELNIQYF. DNA of the CDR3: TGTGCCAGCAGCCAAGTGGGCCTAGCGGGAGAATTAAACATTCAGTACTTC.

This clonotype was counted only a few times. This chain connects TRBV4-2 to TRBJ2-2, with 13 nucleotides matching TRBD2. This CDR3 contains 18 residues. V shed 0 bases, J shed 7 bases, and the junction held 8 bases outside the gene matches. CDR1 and CDR2 from the germline V gene are LGHNA and YNFKEQ. CDR3 coding DNA: TGTGCCAGCAGCCAAGAACTAGCGGGAGGGCCAGGTGGCGGGGAGCTGTTTTTT. Amino acids: CASSQELAGGPGGGELFF.

This chain links TRBV28 with TRBJ1-1; possibly TRBD1 for D (5 bases). The CDR3 contains 12 residues. Germline-derived CDR1 and CDR2 are MDHEN and SYDVKM. V dropped 10 bases and J dropped 4 bases, with 13 bases sitting between them. CDR3 loop: CATLTGGTEAFF. For the CDR3, the DNA is TGTGCCACGCTGACGGGGGGCACTGAAGCTTTCTTT.

J is TRBJ1-1 and V is TRBV29-1; unclear D gene. Germline V gene data show CDR1 as SQVTM and CDR2 as ANQGSEA. V lost 2 bases, J lost 4 bases, and 5 bases lay in between. CDR3 size: 11 residues. The CDR3 DNA reads TGCAGCGTTGAATTGGGCACTGAAGCTTTCTTT. This encodes CSVELGTEAFF. Filled out from reference TRBV29-1 and TRBJ1-1, the complete variable domain reads SAVISQKPSRDICQRGTSLTIQCQVDSQVTMMFWYRQQPGQSLTLIATANQGSEATYESGFVIDKFPISRPNLTFSTLTVSNMSPEDSSIYLCSVELGTEAFFGQGTRLTVV.

This clonotype was found many times. The chain combines TRBV12-3 or TRBV12-4 with TRBJ2-3; a possible D gene is TRBD1 (6 bases). CDR3 size: 12 residues. V was pared by 6 bases and J by 6 bases, with 10 bases between. CDR3 amino acids: CASRSGVDTQYF. DNA for the CDR3: TGTGCCAGCAGGTCAGGGGTGGATACGCAGTATTTT.

The chain links TRBV7-9 to TRBJ1-5, with D perhaps matching TRBD1 (5 bases). CDR1 and CDR2 (germline): SEHNR, FQNEAQ (reference sequence). This CDR3 has 13 residues. With 6 bases removed from V and 4 bases from J, the gap between germline ends came to 10 bases. CDR3 in DNA: TGTGCCAGCAGTCGACAGCAAAATCAGCCCCAGCATTTT. It specifies CASSRQQNQPQHF. The full variable domain, rest sourced from reference TRBV7-9 and TRBJ1-5, is DTGVSQNPRHKITKRGQNVTFRCDPISEHNRLYWYRQTLGQGPEFLTYFQNEAQLEKSRLLSDRFSAERPKGSFSTLEIQRTEQGDSAMYLCASSRQQNQPQHFGDGTRLSIL.

The V call is TRBV10-3, the J call TRBJ2-3, with D perhaps TRBD1 (5 bases). CDR3 size: 11 residues. Germline CDR1 ENHRY, CDR2 SYGVKD. With 4 bases removed from V and 6 bases from J, the gap between germline ends came to 5 bases. The chain's CDR3 is CAISAGDTQYF. The CDR3 bases are TGTGCCATCAGTGCAGGGGATACGCAGTATTTT.

This clonotype was detected many times. The rearrangement links TRBV7-8 to TRBJ2-5; tentative D call: TRBD2 (6 bases). The CDR3 sequence is 15 residues long. Between the trimmed V and J ends, which lost 5 bases and 3 bases, there was a span of 16 bases. Germline loops: CDR1 SGHVS, CDR2 FQNEAQ. CDR3 protein: CASSVGVGGKETQYF. CDR3 DNA sequence: TGTGCCAGCAGCGTAGGGGTCGGCGGGAAAGAGACCCAGTACTTC.

This clonotype was seen many times. The chain joins TRBV6-1 to TRBJ1-1, with 7 bases aligning to TRBD1. Germline CDR1 and CDR2: MNHNS and SASEGT. V shed 5 bases, J shed 4 bases, and the junction held 7 bases outside the gene matches. The CDR3 loop spans 14 amino acids. The CDR3, as DNA: TGTGCCAGCAGTTCTGCACAGGGGTCCACTGAAGCTTTCTTT. Translated: CASSSAQGSTEAFF.

The CDR3 region is CASSVLGERNTEAFF. For the CDR3, the DNA is TGCGCCAGCAGCGTACTAGGGGAGAGGAACACTGAAGCTTTCTTT. The chain recombines TRBV4-1 with TRBJ1-1, with D perhaps matching TRBD1 (5 bases). The CDR3 is 15 amino acids. Trimming cost V 5 bases and J 1 base, with 14 bases left between them. Germline-derived CDR1 and CDR2 are MGHRA and YSYEKL.

This rearrangement joins TRBV9 to TRBJ2-1, with 14 nucleotides matching TRBD2. The CDR3 is made up of 15 amino acids. The trim removed 0 bases at V and 13 bases at J, leaving 6 bases unmatched. Germline V gene data show CDR1 as SGDLS and CDR2 as YYNGEE. The CDR3 region is CASSVEGTSGGTQFF. The CDR3 nucleotides read TGTGCCAGCAGCGTAGAAGGGACTAGCGGGGGAACCCAGTTCTTC.

This clonotype was found many times. J is TRBJ2-7 and V is TRBV12-3 or TRBV12-4; D unresolved. This CDR3 is built from 13 residues. V was pared by 2 bases and J by 3 bases, with 8 bases between. In DNA, the CDR3 is TGTGCCAGCAGTTTAAACAGTTACTACGAGCAGTACTTC. Its translation: CASSLNSYYEQYF.

Ten or more counts support this clonotype. The V gene is TRBV27, the J gene TRBJ2-1, with TRBD2 as a possible D gene (6 bases). Trimming left V 2 bases short and J 8 bases short, with 10 bases between. The CDR3 has 13 amino acids. CDR1 and CDR2 from the germline V gene are MNHEY and SMNVEV (reference sequence). The CDR3, as DNA: TGTGCCAGCAGTTTACTAGCGATCCATGAGCAGTTCTTC. This translates into CASSLLAIHEQFF.

This clonotype appeared many times. The chain is built from TRBV14 and TRBJ2-5, with 11 positions matching TRBD2. V was pared by 4 bases and J by 7 bases, with 8 bases of the junction left unmatched. There are 15 residues in the CDR3. Germline values: CDR1 SGHDN, CDR2 FVKESK. CDR3 bases: TGTGCCAGCAGCCGGCCGGGACTAGCGGCAGGGACCCAGTACTTC. It is translated as CASSRPGLAAGTQYF.

This clonotype was counted at least ten times. This rearrangement joins TRBV20-1 to TRBJ2-7; TRBD2 matches at 8 bases. Per germline, CDR1 DFQATT and CDR2 SNEGSKA (reference sequence). The V segment lost 2 bases and the J segment 1 base; nucleotides outside the gene matches: 7. The CDR3 spans 15 residues. Here the CDR3 DNA reads TGCAGTGCTAGACTCCCTAGCGGGCCGTCCTACGAGCAGTACTTC. This codes for CSARLPSGPSYEQYF.

This clonotype has at least ten counts. This chain links TRBV28 with TRBJ1-4; 7 bases are shared with TRBD1. J lost 5 bases, V lost 3 bases, and 3 bases had no gene match. The CDR3 spans 14 residues. Per the germline V gene, CDR1 is MDHEN and CDR2 is SYDVKM. CDR3 DNA: TGTGCCAGCAGTTTTAGGGGGCGCAATGAAAAACTGTTTTTT. Translating gives CASSFRGRNEKLFF.

This clonotype was observed at least ten times. This rearrangement joins TRBV18 to TRBJ2-7; D is perhaps TRBD2 (6 bases). Germline CDR1 KGHSH, CDR2 LQKENI. This CDR3 comprises 16 residues. The V and J ends lost 4 bases and 1 base respectively, with 17 bases between them. CDR3 sequence reads: CASSRPRGTASYEQYF. For the CDR3, the DNA is TGTGCCAGCTCACGACCCCGCGGGACGGCTTCCTACGAGCAGTACTTC.

This clonotype was recorded a few times. CDR3 nucleotides: TGTGCCAGCAGCCACTTTACGGGTAAAGGATTGAACATTCAGTACTTC. Protein: CASSHFTGKGLNIQYF. This chain joins TRBV14 and TRBJ2-4; D not resolved. V shed 3 bases and J shed 7 bases, with 19 bases lying between them. The length of the CDR3 is 16 residues. Germline CDR1 is SGHDN and CDR2 is FVKESK.